Below, 29 T cell receptor beta chains from the same sample are listed, as sequenced in a study of identical twins. TCRdb called the 5' RACE reads again in MiXCR, with one record for every CDR3 protein. The sample consists of just under 550,000 distinct CDR3 sequences, around 15% of them appearing once. These same data were also listed under a study on yellow fever vaccine responses in identical twins.

The material sequenced was CD4+ T cells sorted from blood. These receptor sequences come from a woman between 18 and 29 years old in good health.

V is TRBV28 and J is TRBJ1-6, with TRBD1 matching over 7 bases. The germline CDR1 and CDR2 sequences are MDHEN and SYDVKM. The CDR3 loop spans 15 amino acids. With 4 bases clipped from V and 8 bases from J, the junction kept 8 bases outside the gene matches. CDR3 nucleotides: TGTGCCAGCAGTTGGGGCAGGGGGTCGGATTCACCCCTCCACTTT. This codes for CASSWGRGSDSPLHF.

The chain recombines TRBV27 with TRBJ2-5; D gene uncertain. The V gene's germline CDR1 is MNHEY and CDR2 SMNVEV (reference sequence). The germline V and J ends were trimmed by 5 bases and 1 base, with 8 bases remaining between them. The CDR3 contains 13 residues. The CDR3 sequence: CASSTSRQETQYF. As DNA, the CDR3 is TGTGCCAGCAGTACCTCTCGCCAAGAGACCCAGTACTTC.

The chain is built from TRBV3-1 and TRBJ2-3; D is ambiguous. The CDR3 is 16 residues long. With 0 bases removed from V and 6 bases from J, the gap between germline ends came to 16 bases. Germline V lookup: CDR1 LGHDT, CDR2 YNNKEL (reference sequence). The DNA of the CDR3 is TGTGCCAGCAGCCAAGATGGGCTTGAACGAGTGGATACGCAGTATTTT. Translation gives CASSQDGLERVDTQYF.

This clonotype showed up just a few times. The chain carries TRBV4-2 and TRBJ2-7; 9 bases agree with TRBD2. The CDR3 length is 17 residues. The ends lost 0 bases at V and 6 bases at J; junction bases unmatched: 12. Germline-derived CDR1 and CDR2 are LGHNA and YNFKEQ. This CDR3 reads CASSQDLGSGSISEQYF. DNA of the CDR3: TGTGCCAGCAGCCAAGATCTAGGTAGCGGGAGCATCTCCGAGCAGTACTTC.

The J gene is TRBJ2-1, the V gene TRBV10-3; a weak D match, TRBD2 (6 bases). Germline CDR1 ENHRY, CDR2 SYGVKD. The CDR3 contains 13 residues. V lost 6 bases, J lost 10 bases, and 16 bases lay in between. For the CDR3, the DNA is TGTGCCATCAGCAAAAAACTAGCCTACGAGCAGTTCTTC. It yields the protein CAISKKLAYEQFF.

The chain recombines TRBV20-1 with TRBJ2-7; D not certain. This CDR3 comprises 12 residues. Germline CDR1 is DFQATT and CDR2 is SNEGSKA (reference sequence). V lost 5 bases, J lost 3 bases, and 11 bases lay in between. CDR3 DNA: TGCAGTGCTCAGGACGGATACTACGAGCAGTACTTC. Translation: CSAQDGYYEQYF.

This clonotype was recorded a few times. J is TRBJ1-2 and V is TRBV7-2; possible D gene TRBD1, 6 bases. This CDR3 region has 12 residues. The V end was cut by 5 bases, the J end by 8 bases, with 12 bases between. Germline-derived CDR1 and CDR2 are SGHTA and FQGNSA. The CDR3 DNA sequence: TGTGCCAGCAGCCTTAACAGGGACGGCTACACCTTC. This encodes CASSLNRDGYTF.

This clonotype was counted only a few times. V is TRBV12-3 or TRBV12-4 and J is TRBJ2-7; maybe TRBD2 (6 bases). With 3 bases removed from V and 0 bases from J, the gap between germline ends came to 12 bases. The CDR3 is made up of 15 amino acids. The CDR3: CASSFGGASSYEQYV. The CDR3 nucleotides read TGTGCCAGCAGTTTCGGCGGGGCGAGCTCCTACGAGCAGTACGTC.

This clonotype was counted a few times. The chain uses TRBV7-8 and TRBJ2-2; possibly TRBD1 for D (6 bases). This CDR3 is 16 amino acids long. Trimming took off 4 bases at V and 7 bases at J, with 19 bases between the two ends. Germline V gene lookup returns CDR1 SGHVS and CDR2 FQNEAQ. The CDR3 DNA is TGTGCCAGCAGCTCGGGACATCGGAGTTGGGGCGGGGAGCTGTTTTTT. This encodes CASSSGHRSWGGELFF.

This clonotype was detected ten times or more. The rearrangement uses TRBV12-3 or TRBV12-4 and TRBJ1-3; 7 positions match TRBD1. This CDR3 has 15 amino acids. J lost 5 bases, V lost 1 base, and 5 bases had no gene match. The CDR3, as DNA: TGTGCCAGCAGTTTAGGGACAGGAGTAAGAAACACCATATATTTT. Translated, it gives CASSLGTGVRNTIYF.

The chain uses TRBV4-2 and TRBJ2-2; tentative D call: TRBD2 (6 bases). V was pared by 0 bases and J by 5 bases, with 13 bases between. Germline CDR1 LGHNA, CDR2 YNFKEQ. CDR3 size: 16 residues. The CDR3 coding sequence is TGTGCCAGCAGCCAAGAGGGACGGGAGATAACCGGGGAGCTGTTTTTT. Protein: CASSQEGREITGELFF.

This clonotype was recorded a few times. The rearrangement uses TRBV10-3 and TRBJ2-1; either TRBD1 or TRBD2 may supply D (5 bases each). Germline loops: CDR1 ENHRY, CDR2 SYGVKD. There are 13 residues in the CDR3. V was clipped by 7 bases and J by 5 bases, with 12 bases between them. CDR3 sequence: CAINTGTHNEQFF. The CDR3 region has the DNA TGTGCCATCAACACTGGGACCCACAATGAGCAGTTCTTC.

This clonotype was detected only a few times. Here the CDR3 reads CASSKVSVQGVGTGELFF. CDR3 DNA: TGTGCCAGCAGCAAAGTATCAGTACAGGGGGTTGGCACCGGGGAGCTGTTTTTT. V usage is TRBV21-1 and J usage is TRBJ2-2; whether TRBD1, the table's D call, matches the DNA was not checked. TRBV21-1 is termed a pseudogene. The CDR3 consists of 18 residues.

The rearrangement links TRBV3-1 to TRBJ2-3; no reliable D call. The CDR3 totals 18 residues. Germline loops: CDR1 LGHDT, CDR2 YNNKEL (reference sequence). The CDR3 protein is CTLCSSHWASSRTDTQYF. CDR3 sequence (DNA): TGTACCCTCTGTTCCTCCCACTGGGCGAGTTCCCGAACAGATACGCAGTATTTT.

This sequence joins TRBV3-1 and TRBJ1-1; D ambiguous. V lost 0 bases to trimming and J lost 6 bases, with 26 bases between them. The germline CDR1 and CDR2 sequences are LGHDT and YNNKEL (reference sequence). CDR3 length: 19 residues. The CDR3 protein is CASSQDLPEWRARVAEAFF. For the CDR3, the DNA is TGTGCCAGCAGCCAAGATCTTCCCGAGTGGAGGGCCCGGGTCGCTGAAGCTTTCTTT.

V gene TRBV20-1 combines with J gene TRBJ2-2, with D uncertain. The CDR3 is made up of 13 amino acids. The germline V gene has CDR1 DFQATT and CDR2 SNEGSKA (reference sequence). Between the trimmed V and J ends, which lost 6 bases and 1 base, there was a span of 9 bases. The CDR3 here is CSAAPGNTGELFF. The CDR3 DNA sequence: TGCAGTGCCGCCCCCGGGAACACCGGGGAGCTGTTTTTT.

This clonotype came up many times. This chain uses TRBV11-2 with TRBJ2-5, with D unresolved. Per the germline V gene, CDR1 is SGHAT and CDR2 is FQNNGV. Trimming pared 5 bases from V and 2 bases from J, leaving 9 bases between. The CDR3 loop spans 13 amino acids. For the CDR3, the DNA is TGTGCCAGCAGCCCCAATCGGCAAGAGACCCAGTACTTC. It specifies CASSPNRQETQYF.

This CDR3 is CATSAGQAGANVLTF. CDR3 DNA: TGTGCCACCAGCGCCGGACAGGCCGGGGCCAACGTCCTGACTTTC. V and J are TRBV24-1 and TRBJ2-6; TRBD1 matches 7 bases. This CDR3 has 15 residues. V dropped 7 bases and J dropped 4; count of bases not matched to a gene: 6. Germline lookup yields CDR1 KGHDR and CDR2 SFDVKD.

This sequence joins TRBV3-1 and TRBJ2-1; D is perhaps TRBD2 (6 bases). The length of the CDR3 is 15 residues. The germline gives CDR1 LGHDT, CDR2 YNNKEL (reference sequence). The V end lost 3 bases, the J end lost 4 bases, and 13 bases lay between the germline ends. CDR3 amino acids: CASSQGLLLYNEQFF. CDR3 DNA: TGTGCCAGCAGCCAGGGACTGCTTCTTTACAATGAGCAGTTCTTC.

This chain connects TRBV20-1 to TRBJ2-1, with D possibly called TRBD1 or TRBD2 (5 bases each). V was trimmed by 3 bases and J by 2 bases, leaving 14 bases between them. Germline values: CDR1 DFQATT, CDR2 SNEGSKA (reference sequence). CDR3 length equals 15 residues. The CDR3 loop reads CSASGAARTYNEQFF. CDR3 in DNA: TGCAGTGCTAGCGGGGCCGCGCGCACCTACAATGAGCAGTTCTTC.

This clonotype occurred a few times. The chain couples TRBV5-1 to TRBJ2-2; 11 bases are shared with TRBD2. The CDR3 is 15 residues long. V was clipped by 6 bases and J by 2 bases; unmatched bases: 3. Per germline, CDR1 SGHRS and CDR2 YFSETQ. CDR3 in DNA: TGCGCCAGCAATCGACTAGCGGGAAACACCGGGGAGCTGTTTTTT. It codes for CASNRLAGNTGELFF.

The CDR3 bases are TGTGCCATCAGCCGAACGGGGGATACGCAGTATTTT. This encodes CAISRTGDTQYF. This sequence joins TRBV10-3 and TRBJ2-3; perhaps TRBD2 as D (5 bases). The CDR3 covers 12 residues. The germline CDR1 and CDR2 sequences are ENHRY and SYGVKD. V was pared by 6 bases and J by 6 bases, with 10 bases between.

This clonotype has only a few counts. The chain links TRBV7-2 to TRBJ2-1, with D possibly TRBD2 on 6 matching bases. V was shortened by 2 bases and J by 0 bases, with 14 bases between the two germline ends. CDR3 length: 17 residues. Per the germline V gene, CDR1 is SGHTA and CDR2 is FQGNSA. The CDR3 DNA follows: TGTGCCAGCAGCTTACGAGCTAGCGCTAGCTCCTACAATGAGCAGTTCTTC. Translated, it gives CASSLRASASSYNEQFF.

This clonotype was detected only a few times. The genes are TRBV5-1 and TRBJ2-7, with D possibly TRBD1 on 5 matching bases. Trimming stripped 3 bases from V and 5 bases from J, with 15 bases between. Per the germline V gene, CDR1 is SGHRS and CDR2 is YFSETQ. The CDR3 has 14 residues. The CDR3 region is CASSYQTRAHEQYF. The DNA for the CDR3 is TGCGCCAGCAGCTACCAGACCAGGGCCCACGAGCAGTACTTC.

This clonotype was recorded many times. This chain joins TRBV7-9 and TRBJ1-4; TRBD1 might be the D (5 bases). Germline CDR1 SEHNR, CDR2 FQNEAQ (reference sequence). Between the trimmed V and J ends, which lost 2 bases and 1 base, there was a span of 11 bases. The CDR3 has 16 amino acids. DNA of the CDR3: TGTGCCAGCAGCTTACAGCGGCAGGGAACTAATGAAAAACTGTTTTTT. Translation: CASSLQRQGTNEKLFF. The whole variable domain, remainder taken from reference TRBV7-9 and TRBJ1-4, is DTGVSQNPRHKITKRGQNVTFRCDPISEHNRLYWYRQTLGQGPEFLTYFQNEAQLEKSRLLSDRFSAERPKGSFSTLEIQRTEQGDSAMYLCASSLQRQGTNEKLFFGSGTQLSVL.

The CDR3 bases are TGTGCCACCAGTGGTCGGAATGAGCAGTTCTTC. Its protein is CATSGRNEQFF. This rearrangement joins TRBV24-1 to TRBJ2-1; D not resolved. The V end lost 5 bases, the J end lost 7 bases, and 5 bases lay between the germline ends. This CDR3 is built from 11 residues. In germline, CDR1 is KGHDR, CDR2 SFDVKD.

This clonotype occurred many times. V is TRBV29-1 and J is TRBJ1-4; the D gene is possibly TRBD1 (5 bases). The V and J ends lost 4 bases and 2 bases respectively, with 8 bases between them. The CDR3 runs to 13 residues. Germline V gene sequence: CDR1 SQVTM, CDR2 ANQGSEA. The CDR3 sequence: CSVVRATNEKLFF. The CDR3 bases are TGCAGCGTTGTCAGGGCGACTAATGAAAAACTGTTTTTT. Based on the CDR3 plus reference TRBV29-1 and TRBJ1-4, the full variable domain is SAVISQKPSRDICQRGTSLTIQCQVDSQVTMMFWYRQQPGQSLTLIATANQGSEATYESGFVIDKFPISRPNLTFSTLTVSNMSPEDSSIYLCSVVRATNEKLFFGSGTQLSVL.

CDR3 region: CASSSYNPGGELFF. In DNA form, the CDR3 reads TGTGCCAGCAGCTCATACAACCCGGGCGGGGAGCTGTTTTTT. This chain links TRBV11-2 with TRBJ2-2; no clear D gene. The CDR3 length is 14 residues. V was cut by 4 bases and J by 7 bases, with 13 bases left in between. CDR1 SGHAT and CDR2 FQNNGV come from the germline V gene. The full variable domain, with the rest looked up from reference TRBV11-2 and TRBJ2-2, is EAGVAQSPRYKIIEKRQSVAFWCNPISGHATLYWYQQILGQGPKLLIQFQNNGVVDDSQLPKDRFSAERLKGVDSTLKIQPAKLEDSAVYLCASSSYNPGGELFFGEGSRLTVL.

This chain joins TRBV29-1 and TRBJ1-2; 9 bases align to TRBD1. J lost 2 bases, V lost 6 bases, and 10 bases had no gene match. Germline assignment: CDR1 SQVTM and CDR2 ANQGSEA. The CDR3 extends over 15 amino acids. The CDR3, as DNA: TGCAGCGTCCGAAAGGGGGACAGGGTCAACTATGGCTACACCTTC. Amino acid sequence: CSVRKGDRVNYGYTF.